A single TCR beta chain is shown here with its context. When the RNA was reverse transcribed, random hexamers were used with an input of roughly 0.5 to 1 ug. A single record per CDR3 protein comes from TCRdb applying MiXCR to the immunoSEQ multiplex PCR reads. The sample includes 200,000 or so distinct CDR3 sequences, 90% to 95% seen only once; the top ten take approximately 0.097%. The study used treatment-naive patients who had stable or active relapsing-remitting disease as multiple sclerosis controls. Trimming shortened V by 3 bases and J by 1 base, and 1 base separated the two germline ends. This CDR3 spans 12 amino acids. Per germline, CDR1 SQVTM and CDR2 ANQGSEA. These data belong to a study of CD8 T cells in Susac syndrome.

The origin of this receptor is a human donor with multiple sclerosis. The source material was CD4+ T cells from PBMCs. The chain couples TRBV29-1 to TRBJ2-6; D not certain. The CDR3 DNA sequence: TGCAGCGTTGATTCTGGGGCCAACGTCCTGACTTTC. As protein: CSVDSGANVLTF.